A single T cell receptor (beta chain) is shown here with its context. With V trimmed by 0 bases and J by 0 bases, 0 bases remained unmatched. The CDR3 covers 15 residues. CDR1 is MNHEY, CDR2 SMNVEV, per germline (reference sequence). This entry is derived from a study of blood T cell repertoires in COVID-19. In the source study's methods: Amplified reference gene primers provided the basis for estimating nucleated cell counts. The assay was immunoSEQ multiplex PCR, and TCRdb's table has in-frame clones only and misses some. The D gene and trimming were derived from the DNA, and the V and J assignments and clone size from that table. The table shows around 200,000 clones, with around 79% occurring only once.

The V and J genes are TRBV27 and TRBJ1-1, with TRBD1 identical over 8 bases. The TCR comes from a woman in her forties or fifties with acute or convalescent COVID-19. The material sequenced was peripheral blood. The CDR3 DNA follows: TGTGCCAGCAGTTTATCGGGACAGGTGAACACTGAAGCTTTCTTT. Translating it yields CASSLSGQVNTEAFF.